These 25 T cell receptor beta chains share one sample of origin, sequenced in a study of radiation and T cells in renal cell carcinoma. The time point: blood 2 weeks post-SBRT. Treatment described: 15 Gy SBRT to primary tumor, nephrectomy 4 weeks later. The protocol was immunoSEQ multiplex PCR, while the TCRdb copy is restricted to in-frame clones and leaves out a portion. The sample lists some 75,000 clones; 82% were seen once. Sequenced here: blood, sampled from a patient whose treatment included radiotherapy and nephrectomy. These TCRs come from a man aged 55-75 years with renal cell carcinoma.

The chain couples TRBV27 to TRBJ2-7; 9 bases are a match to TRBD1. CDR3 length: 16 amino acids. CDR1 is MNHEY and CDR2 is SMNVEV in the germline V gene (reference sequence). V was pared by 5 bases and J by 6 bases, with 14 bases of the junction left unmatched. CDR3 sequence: CASSPTGGLRGAEQYF. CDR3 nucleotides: TGTGCCAGCAGTCCAACAGGGGGCCTGAGGGGGGCCGAGCAGTACTTC.

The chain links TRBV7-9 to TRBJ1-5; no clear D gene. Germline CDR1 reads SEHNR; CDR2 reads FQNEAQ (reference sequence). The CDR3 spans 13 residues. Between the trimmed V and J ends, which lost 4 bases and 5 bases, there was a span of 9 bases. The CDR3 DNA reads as TGTGCCAGCAGCTCAATGGGCGATCAGCCCCAGCATTTT. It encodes CASSSMGDQPQHF.

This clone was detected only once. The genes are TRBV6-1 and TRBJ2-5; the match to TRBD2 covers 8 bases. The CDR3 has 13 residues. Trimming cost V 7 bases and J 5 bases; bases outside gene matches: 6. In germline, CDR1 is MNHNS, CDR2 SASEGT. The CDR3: CASILSGSETQYF. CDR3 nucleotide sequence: TGTGCCAGCATTCTAAGCGGGAGTGAGACCCAGTACTTC.

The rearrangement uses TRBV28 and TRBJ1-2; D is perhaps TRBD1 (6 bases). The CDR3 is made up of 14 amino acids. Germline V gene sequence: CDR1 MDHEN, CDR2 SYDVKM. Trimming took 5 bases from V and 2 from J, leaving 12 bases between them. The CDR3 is CASSPGGLNYGYTF. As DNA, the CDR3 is TGTGCCAGCAGTCCCGGGGGGCTAAACTATGGCTACACCTTC.

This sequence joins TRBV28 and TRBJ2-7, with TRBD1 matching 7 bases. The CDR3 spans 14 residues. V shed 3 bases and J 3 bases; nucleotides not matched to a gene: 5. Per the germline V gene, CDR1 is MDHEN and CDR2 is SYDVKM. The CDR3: CASSLLNRGYEQYF. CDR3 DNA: TGTGCCAGCAGTTTGCTTAACAGGGGCTACGAGCAGTACTTC.

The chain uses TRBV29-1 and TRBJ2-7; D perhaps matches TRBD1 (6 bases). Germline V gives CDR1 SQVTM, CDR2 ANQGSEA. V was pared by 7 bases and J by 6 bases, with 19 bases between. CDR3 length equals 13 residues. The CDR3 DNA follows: TGCAGCGCCGAGGGGGTAAGGGCCTCCGAGCAGTACTTC. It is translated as CSAEGVRASEQYF.

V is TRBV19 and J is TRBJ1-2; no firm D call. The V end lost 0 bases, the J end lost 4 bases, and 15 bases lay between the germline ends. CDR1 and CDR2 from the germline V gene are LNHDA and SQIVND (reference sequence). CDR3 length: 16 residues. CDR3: CASSIDSAGSSYGYTF. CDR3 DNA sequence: TGTGCCAGTAGTATAGATTCAGCGGGCAGTTCCTATGGCTACACCTTC.

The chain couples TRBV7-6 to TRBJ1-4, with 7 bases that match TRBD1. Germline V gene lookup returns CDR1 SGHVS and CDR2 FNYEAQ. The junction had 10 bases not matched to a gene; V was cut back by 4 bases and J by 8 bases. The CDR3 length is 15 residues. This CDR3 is CASSSHGRGQEKLFF. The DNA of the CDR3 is TGTGCCAGCAGCTCCCATGGTAGGGGGCAAGAAAAACTGTTTTTT.

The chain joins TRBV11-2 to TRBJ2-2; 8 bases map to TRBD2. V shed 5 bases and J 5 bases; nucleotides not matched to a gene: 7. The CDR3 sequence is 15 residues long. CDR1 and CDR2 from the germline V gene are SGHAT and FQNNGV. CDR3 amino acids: CASSRIGLATGELFF. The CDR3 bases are TGTGCCAGCAGCCGGATCGGACTAGCAACCGGGGAGCTGTTTTTT.

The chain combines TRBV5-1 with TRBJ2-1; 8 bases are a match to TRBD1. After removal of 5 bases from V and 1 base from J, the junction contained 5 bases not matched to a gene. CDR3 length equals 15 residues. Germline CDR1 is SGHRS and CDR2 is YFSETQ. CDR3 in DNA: TGCGCCAGCAGAATCCAGGGGGCTTCCTACAATGAGCAGTTCTTC. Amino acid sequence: CASRIQGASYNEQFF. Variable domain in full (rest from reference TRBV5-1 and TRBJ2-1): KAGVTQTPRYLIKTRGQQVTLSCSPISGHRSVSWYQQTPGQGLQFLFEYFSETQRNKGNFPGRFSGRQFSNSRSEMNVSTLELGDSALYLCASRIQGASYNEQFFGPGTRLTVL.

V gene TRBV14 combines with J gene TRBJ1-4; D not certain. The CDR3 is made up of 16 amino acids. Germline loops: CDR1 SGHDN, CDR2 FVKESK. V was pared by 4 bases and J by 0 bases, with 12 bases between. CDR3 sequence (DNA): TGTGCCAGCAGCCGTTTAATGGGGTCAACTAATGAAAAACTGTTTTTT. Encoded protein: CASSRLMGSTNEKLFF.

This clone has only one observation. The CDR3 loop reads CASSTRTRGLHSYNEQFF. The CDR3 nucleotides are TGTGCCAGCAGCACCCGGACCCGAGGATTACACTCCTACAATGAGCAGTTCTTC. The V and J genes are TRBV9 and TRBJ2-1; D is unclear. The CDR3 has 18 amino acids. V shed 4 bases and J shed 0 bases, with 20 bases lying between them. In germline, CDR1 is SGDLS, CDR2 YYNGEE. The complete variable domain, with remaining parts taken from reference TRBV9 and TRBJ2-1, reads DSGVTQTPKHLITATGQRVTLRCSPRSGDLSVYWYQQSLDQGLQFLIQYYNGEERAKGNILERFSAQQFPDLHSELNLSSLELGDSALYFCASSTRTRGLHSYNEQFFGPGTRLTVL.

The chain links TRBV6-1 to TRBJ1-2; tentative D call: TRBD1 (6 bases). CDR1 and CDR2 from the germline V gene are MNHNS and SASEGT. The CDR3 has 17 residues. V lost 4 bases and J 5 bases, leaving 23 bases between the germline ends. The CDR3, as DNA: TGTGCCAGCAGTGGATACCGGGACACTCGAGAAGTTTATGGCTACACCTTC. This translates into CASSGYRDTREVYGYTF.

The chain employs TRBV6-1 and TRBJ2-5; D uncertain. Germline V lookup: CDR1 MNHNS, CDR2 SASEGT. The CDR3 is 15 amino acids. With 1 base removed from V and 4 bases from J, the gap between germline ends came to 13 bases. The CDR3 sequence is CASSEVGARAETQYF. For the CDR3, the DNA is TGTGCCAGCAGTGAAGTGGGCGCTCGGGCAGAGACCCAGTACTTC.

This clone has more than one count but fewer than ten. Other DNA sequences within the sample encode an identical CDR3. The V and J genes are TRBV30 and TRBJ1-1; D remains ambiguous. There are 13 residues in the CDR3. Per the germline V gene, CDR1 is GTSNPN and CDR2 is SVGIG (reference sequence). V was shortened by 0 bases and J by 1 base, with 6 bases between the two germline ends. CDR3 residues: CAWSVGSNTEAFF. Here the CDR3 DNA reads TGTGCCTGGAGTGTAGGGTCGAACACTGAAGCTTTCTTT.

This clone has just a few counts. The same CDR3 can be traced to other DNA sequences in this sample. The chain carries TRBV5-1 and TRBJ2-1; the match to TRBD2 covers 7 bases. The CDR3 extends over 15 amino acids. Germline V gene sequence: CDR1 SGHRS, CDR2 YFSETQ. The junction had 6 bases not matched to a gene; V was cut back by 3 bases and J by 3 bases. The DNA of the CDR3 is TGCGCCAGCAGCTCGCAGCGGGGCGACTACAATGAGCAGTTCTTC. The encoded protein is CASSSQRGDYNEQFF.

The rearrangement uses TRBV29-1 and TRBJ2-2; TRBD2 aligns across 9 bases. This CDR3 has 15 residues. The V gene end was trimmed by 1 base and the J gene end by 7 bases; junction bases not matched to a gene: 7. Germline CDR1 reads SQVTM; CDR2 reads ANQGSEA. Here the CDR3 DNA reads TGCAGCGTTGAAGGTAGCGGGAGTATATACGGGGAGCTGTTTTTT. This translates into CSVEGSGSIYGELFF.

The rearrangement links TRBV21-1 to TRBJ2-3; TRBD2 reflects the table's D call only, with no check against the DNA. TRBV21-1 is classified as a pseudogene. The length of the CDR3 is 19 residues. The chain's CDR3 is CASSKPLGGGNPLTDTQYF. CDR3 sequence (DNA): TGTGCCAGCAGCAAACCTCTCGGAGGCGGAAACCCCCTCACAGATACGCAGTATTTT.

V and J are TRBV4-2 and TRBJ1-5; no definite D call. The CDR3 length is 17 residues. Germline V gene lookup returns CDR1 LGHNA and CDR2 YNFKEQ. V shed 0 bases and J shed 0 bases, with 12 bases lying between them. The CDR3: CASSQEGYTVSNQPQHF. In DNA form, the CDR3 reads TGTGCCAGCAGCCAAGAAGGGTACACAGTTAGCAATCAGCCCCAGCATTTT.

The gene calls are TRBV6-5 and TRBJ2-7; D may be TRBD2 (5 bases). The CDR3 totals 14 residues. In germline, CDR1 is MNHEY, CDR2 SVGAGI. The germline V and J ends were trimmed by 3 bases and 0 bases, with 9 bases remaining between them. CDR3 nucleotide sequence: TGTGCCAGCAGTTATACGGGGTCCTCCTACGAGCAGTACTTC. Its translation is CASSYTGSSYEQYF.

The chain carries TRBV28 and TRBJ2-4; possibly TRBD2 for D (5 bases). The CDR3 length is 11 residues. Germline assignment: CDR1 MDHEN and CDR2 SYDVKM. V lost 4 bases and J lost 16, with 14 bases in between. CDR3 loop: CASSSRTLIYF. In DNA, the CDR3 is TGTGCCAGCAGTTCCCGGACTCTAATCTACTTC.

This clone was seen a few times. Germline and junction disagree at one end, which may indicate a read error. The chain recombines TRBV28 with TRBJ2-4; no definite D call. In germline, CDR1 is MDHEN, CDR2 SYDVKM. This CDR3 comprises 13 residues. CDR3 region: CASNFDLALPQDF. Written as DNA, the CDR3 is TGTGCCAGCAATTTCGACTTGGCATTACCCCAGGACTTC.

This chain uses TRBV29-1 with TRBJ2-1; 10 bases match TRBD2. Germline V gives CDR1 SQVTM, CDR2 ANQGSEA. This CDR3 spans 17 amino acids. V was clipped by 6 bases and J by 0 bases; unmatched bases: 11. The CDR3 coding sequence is TGCAGCGTAGCGGGAGGGCCTAATCTCAACTCCTACAATGAGCAGTTCTTC. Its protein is CSVAGGPNLNSYNEQFF.

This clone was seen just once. CDR3 amino acids: CASRSDYGYTF. Written as DNA, the CDR3 is TGTGCCAGCAGGTCAGACTATGGCTACACCTTC. The V gene is TRBV28, the J gene TRBJ1-2; D call uncertain. Germline-derived CDR1 and CDR2 are MDHEN and SYDVKM. Trimming left V 6 bases short and J 3 bases short, with 5 bases between. This CDR3 has 11 residues.

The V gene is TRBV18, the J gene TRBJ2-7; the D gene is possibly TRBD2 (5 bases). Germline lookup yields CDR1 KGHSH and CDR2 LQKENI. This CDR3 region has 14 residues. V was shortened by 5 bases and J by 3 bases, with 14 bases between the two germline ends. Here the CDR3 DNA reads TGTGCCAGCTCATCCGGGAATGAGCGCTACGAGCAGTACTTC. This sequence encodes CASSSGNERYEQYF. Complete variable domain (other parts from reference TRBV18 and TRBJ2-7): NAGVMQNPRHLVRRRGQEARLRCSPMKGHSHVYWYRQLPEEGLKFMVYLQKENIIDESGMPKERFSAEFPKEGPSILRIQQVVRGDSAAYFCASSSGNERYEQYFGPGTRLTVT.